This T cell receptor beta chain was recorded in a study of OX40 agonist ivuxolimab in advanced cancers. Profiling relied on immunoSEQ multiplex PCR, and the TCRdb table lists in-frame clones only, not all of them. The sample has 26,000 or so clones; roughly 83% are singletons. The V and J ends lost 3 bases and 3 bases respectively, with 15 bases between them. Germline assignment: CDR1 LNHDA and CDR2 SQIVND (reference sequence). The CDR3 runs 16 residues. This sequence joins TRBV19 and TRBJ2-1; a weak D match, TRBD2 (5 bases). Sample: CD4+ or CD8+ T cells sorted from blood, taken in a trial of the OX40 agonist ivuxolimab. The receptor's source is an adult with an advanced solid tumor such as melanoma, head and neck, liver or kidney cancer. In nucleotides, the CDR3 is TGTGCCAGTAGTATTGAGCGGTCTGCAGGCTACAATGAGCAGTTCTTC. Amino acid sequence: CASSIERSAGYNEQFF.